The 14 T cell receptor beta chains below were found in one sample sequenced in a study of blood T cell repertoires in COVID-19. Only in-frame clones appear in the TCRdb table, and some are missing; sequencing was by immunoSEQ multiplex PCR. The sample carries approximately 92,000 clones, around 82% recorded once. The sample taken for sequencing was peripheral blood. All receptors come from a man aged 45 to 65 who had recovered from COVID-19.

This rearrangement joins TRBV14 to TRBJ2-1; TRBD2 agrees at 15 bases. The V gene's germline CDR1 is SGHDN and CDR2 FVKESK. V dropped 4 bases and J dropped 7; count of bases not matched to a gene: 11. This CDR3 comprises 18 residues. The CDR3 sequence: CASSRTKAGTSGRNEQFF. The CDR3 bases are TGTGCCAGCAGCCGAACTAAAGCAGGGACTAGCGGGAGGAATGAGCAGTTCTTC.

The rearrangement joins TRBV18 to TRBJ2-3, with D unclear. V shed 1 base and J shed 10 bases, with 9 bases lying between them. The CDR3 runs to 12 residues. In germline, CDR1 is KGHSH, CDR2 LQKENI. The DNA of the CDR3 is TGTGCCAGCTCACCACAACCACATCCGCAGTATTTT. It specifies CASSPQPHPQYF.

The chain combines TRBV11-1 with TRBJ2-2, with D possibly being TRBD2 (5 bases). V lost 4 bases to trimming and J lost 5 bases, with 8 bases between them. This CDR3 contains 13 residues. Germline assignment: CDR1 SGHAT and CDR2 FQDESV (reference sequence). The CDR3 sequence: CASSSRGTGELFF. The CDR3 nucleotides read TGTGCCAGCAGCTCCCGGGGTACCGGGGAGCTGTTTTTT.

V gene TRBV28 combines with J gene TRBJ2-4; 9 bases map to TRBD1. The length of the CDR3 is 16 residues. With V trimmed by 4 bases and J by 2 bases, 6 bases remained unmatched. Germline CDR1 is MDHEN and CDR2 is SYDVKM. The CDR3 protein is CASSSQGARTKNIQYF. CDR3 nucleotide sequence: TGTGCCAGCAGTTCACAGGGGGCCAGAACCAAAAACATTCAGTACTTC.

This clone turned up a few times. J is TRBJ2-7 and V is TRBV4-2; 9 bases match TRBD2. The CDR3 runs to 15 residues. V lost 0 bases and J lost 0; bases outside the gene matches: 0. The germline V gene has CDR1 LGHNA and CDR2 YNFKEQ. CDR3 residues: CASSQDSGSSYEQYF. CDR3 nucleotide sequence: TGTGCCAGCAGCCAAGATAGCGGGAGCTCCTACGAGCAGTACTTC.

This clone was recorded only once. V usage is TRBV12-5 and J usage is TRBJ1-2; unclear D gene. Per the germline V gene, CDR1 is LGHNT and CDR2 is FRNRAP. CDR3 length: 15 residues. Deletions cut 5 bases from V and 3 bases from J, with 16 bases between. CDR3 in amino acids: CASGLAPGIDYGYTF. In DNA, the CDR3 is TGTGCTAGTGGTCTCGCCCCGGGGATTGACTATGGCTACACCTTC.

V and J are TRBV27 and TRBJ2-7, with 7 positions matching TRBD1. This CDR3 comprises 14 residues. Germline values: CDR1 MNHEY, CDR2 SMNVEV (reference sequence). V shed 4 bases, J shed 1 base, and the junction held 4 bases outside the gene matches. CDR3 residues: CASSSPGQSYEQYF. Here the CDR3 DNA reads TGTGCCAGCAGTTCACCGGGACAGTCCTACGAGCAGTACTTC.

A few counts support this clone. In DNA, the CDR3 is TGTGCCAGCAGTCGGGGACAGGGTCCCACTGAAGCTTTCTTT. This translates into CASSRGQGPTEAFF. The chain uses TRBV14 and TRBJ1-1, with 9 positions matching TRBD1. This CDR3 is built from 14 residues. Germline values: CDR1 SGHDN, CDR2 FVKESK. V dropped 6 bases and J dropped 4; count of bases not matched to a gene: 6.

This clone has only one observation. The CDR3 reads CASGAYNEQFF. The CDR3 DNA reads as TGTGCCAGCGGGGCGTACAATGAGCAGTTCTTC. The rearrangement joins TRBV6-5 to TRBJ2-1; D is possibly TRBD1 (5 bases). This CDR3 is 11 amino acids long. The germline V gene has CDR1 MNHEY and CDR2 SVGAGI. Trimming took 8 bases from V and 4 from J, leaving 6 bases between them.

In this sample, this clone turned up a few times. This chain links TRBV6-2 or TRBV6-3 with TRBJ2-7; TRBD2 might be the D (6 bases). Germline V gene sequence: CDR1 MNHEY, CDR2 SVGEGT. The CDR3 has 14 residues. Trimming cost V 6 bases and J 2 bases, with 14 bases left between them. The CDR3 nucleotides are TGTGCCAGCAGCCCTCCGGGACTTGCCTACGAGCAGTACTTC. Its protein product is CASSPPGLAYEQYF.

The CDR3 loop reads CASTMGGDGQPQHF. The CDR3 region has the DNA TGTGCCAGCACCATGGGGGGGGACGGTCAGCCCCAGCATTTT. The chain carries TRBV28 and TRBJ1-5; TRBD1 is a possible D gene (5 bases). The V end was cut by 7 bases, the J end by 6 bases, with 16 bases between. Per germline, CDR1 MDHEN and CDR2 SYDVKM. The CDR3 is 14 amino acids.

The CDR3 bases are TGTGCCACCTCTAAGGAGGTCGCCGCCGGGGAGCTGTTTTTT. As protein: CATSKEVAAGELFF. The chain joins TRBV7-2 to TRBJ2-2; TRBD2 is a possible D gene (5 bases). Per germline, CDR1 SGHTA and CDR2 FQGNSA. V was cut by 10 bases and J by 6 bases, with 18 bases left in between. The CDR3 is 14 residues long.

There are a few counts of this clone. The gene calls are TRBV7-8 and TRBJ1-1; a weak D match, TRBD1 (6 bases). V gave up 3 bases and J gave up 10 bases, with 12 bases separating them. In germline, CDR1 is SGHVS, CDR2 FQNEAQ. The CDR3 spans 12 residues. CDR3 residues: CASSFRQDRAFF. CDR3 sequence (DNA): TGTGCCAGCAGCTTTAGACAGGATCGAGCTTTCTTT.

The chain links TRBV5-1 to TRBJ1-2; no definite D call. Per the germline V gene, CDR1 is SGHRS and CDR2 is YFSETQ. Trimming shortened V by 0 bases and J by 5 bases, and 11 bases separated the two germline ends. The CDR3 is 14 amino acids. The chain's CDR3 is CASSLEGSGYGYTF. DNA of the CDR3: TGCGCCAGCAGCTTGGAGGGCAGCGGGTATGGCTACACCTTC.